This T cell receptor (beta chain) was observed in a study of cytomegalovirus exposure and HLA in healthy donors. Overall study findings and caveats: In an earlier analysis, most TCR beta V segments were productive about 90% or about 30% of the time.

The PCR made use of 60 Vbeta and 13 Jbeta primers. Data came from immunoSEQ multiplex PCR; TCRdb stores just in-frame clones and leaves some out. The sample lists 150,000 to 200,000 clones; roughly four fifths were seen once. The germline V gene encodes CDR1 SGDLS and CDR2 YYNGEE. This CDR3 is 15 amino acids long. V shed 0 bases, J shed 3 bases, and the junction held 6 bases outside the gene matches. About this clone itself: Antigen unknown.

This TCR was sampled from a middle-aged man in good health and CMV-seropositive. Sample: PBMCs. The chain combines TRBV9 with TRBJ2-7, with 7 nucleotides matching TRBD1. CDR3 in amino acids: CASSVGPDRVYEQYF. CDR3 sequence (DNA): TGTGCCAGCAGCGTAGGCCCCGACAGGGTCTACGAGCAGTACTTC.